One sample yielded the 21 T cell receptor beta chains listed below, sequenced in a study of human T cells and chemical hapten exposure. MiXCR, applied by TCRdb to the RACE reads, yields one record per CDR3 protein. This sample has tens of thousands of distinct CDR3 sequences, with about 9% found just once. Indicated time point: patch test 2, 6 weeks after DPC sensitization. Treatment defined: therapeutic diphenylcyclopropenone sensitization with weekly scalp DPC. Sequenced material: whole blood, taken in connection with sensitization to the hapten diphenylcyclopropenone (DPC). The receptors here all came from a woman in her forties or fifties with alopecia areata. Some clones in this sample may be carry-over from other donors' samples.

There are a few counts of this clonotype. The chain is built from TRBV29-1 and TRBJ2-3, with D uncertain. CDR3 size: 16 residues. The germline CDR1 and CDR2 sequences are SQVTM and ANQGSEA. V was shortened by 5 bases and J by 0 bases, with 18 bases between the two germline ends. CDR3 DNA: TGCAGCGTTTCACCGAGTCCAGAAGCTAGCACAGATACGCAGTATTTT. It specifies CSVSPSPEASTDTQYF.

The chain uses TRBV9 and TRBJ2-5; TRBD1 aligns across 10 bases. J gave up 5 bases and V 4 bases, and 8 bases lay outside the gene matches. The CDR3 contains 15 residues. From germline, CDR1 is SGDLS and CDR2 YYNGEE. CDR3 loop: CASSSWTGGMETQYF. In nucleotides, the CDR3 is TGTGCCAGCAGCTCTTGGACAGGGGGTATGGAGACCCAGTACTTC.

This chain joins TRBV20-1 and TRBJ2-5; maybe TRBD2 (6 bases). The germline V gene encodes CDR1 DFQATT and CDR2 SNEGSKA (reference sequence). The V end was cut by 5 bases, the J end by 3 bases, with 16 bases between. The CDR3 extends over 14 amino acids. CDR3 region: CSARGSSGEETQYF. In DNA form, the CDR3 reads TGCAGTGCTCGGGGGTCATCAGGTGAAGAGACCCAGTACTTC.

Ten or more counts support this clonotype. V gene TRBV5-1 combines with J gene TRBJ1-1; D may be TRBD1 (6 bases). CDR3 length equals 16 residues. Germline lookup yields CDR1 SGHRS and CDR2 YFSETQ. V was trimmed by 4 bases and J by 4 bases, leaving 20 bases between them. The CDR3 spells CASSRTGRAQVTEAFF. The DNA of the CDR3 is TGCGCCAGCAGCCGTACAGGGAGGGCCCAGGTCACTGAAGCTTTCTTT.

The chain is built from TRBV6-5 and TRBJ1-6, with TRBD1 matching 8 bases. The CDR3 consists of 16 residues. V shed 2 bases, J shed 8 bases, and the junction held 8 bases outside the gene matches. The germline gives CDR1 MNHEY, CDR2 SVGAGI. This chain's CDR3 is CASSYLGQGSHSPLHF. CDR3 in DNA: TGTGCCAGCAGTTACCTTGGACAGGGTTCGCATTCACCCCTCCACTTT.

This clonotype was detected once. One junction end disagrees with the germline gene, perhaps due to a read error. The V gene is TRBV12-3 or TRBV12-4, the J gene TRBJ1-2, with 7 nucleotides matching TRBD1. This CDR3 is 12 amino acids long. CDR3 DNA sequence: TGTGCCAGCGGGGACAGTAACTATGGCTACGCCTTC. Protein sequence: CASGDSNYGYAF.

The chain links TRBV7-6 to TRBJ2-5, with TRBD2 identical over 10 bases. Unmatched junction bases numbered 6, after V lost 1 base and J lost 7 bases. Per germline, CDR1 SGHVS and CDR2 FNYEAQ. The CDR3 spans 15 residues. As DNA, the CDR3 is TGTGCCAGCAGCTTAGATCCCTCTAGCGGGGGGACCCAGTACTTC. Its protein is CASSLDPSSGGTQYF.

This chain uses TRBV12-3 or TRBV12-4 with TRBJ1-1, with no clear D. Trimming left V 7 bases short and J 0 bases short, with 12 bases between. The CDR3 totals 14 residues. CDR3 DNA sequence: TGTGCCAGCATACCCGGACGCTTGAACACTGAAGCTTTCTTT. Protein: CASIPGRLNTEAFF.

The table lists this clonotype with a few counts. DNA of the CDR3: TGCGCCAGCAGCCAAGGGGGCTCTAGCACAGATACGCAGTATTTT. It specifies CASSQGGSSTDTQYF. The chain carries TRBV4-3 and TRBJ2-3, with a tentative D call TRBD1 (5 bases). The CDR3 consists of 15 residues. The germline gives CDR1 LGHNA, CDR2 YSLEER. The V end was cut by 1 base, the J end by 0 bases, with 8 bases between.

The rearrangement links TRBV5-1 to TRBJ2-7, with D unclear. Trimming removed 2 bases from V and 3 bases from J, with 15 bases in between. Per germline, CDR1 SGHRS and CDR2 YFSETQ. The length of the CDR3 is 15 residues. The CDR3 bases are TGCGCCAGCAGCTTAAGTCCCGGGTCTCTCTACGAGCAGTACTTC. It encodes CASSLSPGSLYEQYF.

This clonotype was recorded many times. The rearrangement links TRBV12-3 or TRBV12-4 to TRBJ1-1; D unclear. The CDR3 totals 12 residues. V lost 6 bases and J 5 bases, leaving 10 bases between the germline ends. The CDR3 loop is CASSPDGTEAFF. CDR3 bases: TGTGCCAGCAGCCCGGACGGGACTGAAGCTTTCTTT.

This clonotype was recorded at least ten times. As DNA, the CDR3 is TGTGCCAGCAGCCCCAGCGGGGGTACCTACAATGAGCAGTTCTTC. Encoded protein: CASSPSGGTYNEQFF. V usage is TRBV7-6 and J usage is TRBJ2-1, with 8 positions matching TRBD2. The junction had 5 bases not matched to a gene; V was cut back by 5 bases and J by 2 bases. CDR3 length equals 15 residues. Per germline, CDR1 SGHVS and CDR2 FNYEAQ.

In this sample, this clonotype turned up many times. The chain has TRBV28 and TRBJ1-2; D remains unclear. V gave up 6 bases and J gave up 1 base, with 15 bases separating them. The CDR3 is made up of 15 amino acids. CDR1 is MDHEN and CDR2 is SYDVKM in the germline V gene. CDR3 amino acids: CASSRGEDFNYGYTF. The CDR3 bases are TGTGCCAGCAGCCGCGGGGAGGACTTTAACTATGGCTACACCTTC.

This clonotype was detected a few times. J is TRBJ2-3 and V is TRBV7-9, with 12 bases lining up with TRBD2. There are 20 residues in the CDR3. Per germline, CDR1 SEHNR and CDR2 FQNEAQ (reference sequence). J lost 0 bases, V lost 3 bases, and 13 bases had no gene match. In DNA form, the CDR3 reads TGTGCCAGCAGCTTCAAGCCTCTAGCGGGAGGGCCGAGGAGCACAGATACGCAGTATTTT. Its protein product is CASSFKPLAGGPRSTDTQYF.

The rearrangement joins TRBV2 to TRBJ1-1, with D possibly being TRBD1 (5 bases). This CDR3 is 13 amino acids long. Trimming cost V 4 bases and J 7 bases, with 13 bases left between them. Germline lookup yields CDR1 SNHLY and CDR2 FYNNEI. DNA of the CDR3: TGTGCCAGCAGTGCCCAGACAGCGAATGAAGCTTTCTTT. Translated: CASSAQTANEAFF.

This clonotype was detected many times. This chain joins TRBV27 and TRBJ2-2, with TRBD1 matching 9 bases. This CDR3 spans 15 amino acids. CDR1 is MNHEY and CDR2 is SMNVEV in the germline V gene (reference sequence). V dropped 5 bases and J dropped 5; count of bases not matched to a gene: 6. In DNA, the CDR3 is TGTGCCAGCAGTCCCGGGACAGGGAGTACCGGGGAGCTGTTTTTT. Translating it yields CASSPGTGSTGELFF.

This clonotype has more than one count but fewer than ten. V gene TRBV28 combines with J gene TRBJ1-1; possibly TRBD1 for D (5 bases). Trimming took 2 bases from V and 5 from J, leaving 12 bases between them. Looked up from germline, CDR1 is MDHEN and CDR2 is SYDVKM. The CDR3 is 14 amino acids. The CDR3 here is CASSLRGGVTEAFF. CDR3 nucleotide sequence: TGTGCCAGCAGTTTACGGGGGGGTGTAACTGAAGCTTTCTTT.

The CDR3 DNA sequence: TGTGCCAGCAGTCCCGATACAGGGTCCTACGAGCAGTACTTC. It yields the protein CASSPDTGSYEQYF. The J gene is TRBJ2-7, the V gene TRBV12-3 or TRBV12-4; the D gene is possibly TRBD1 (6 bases). The ends were cut back, 5 bases at V and 1 base at J, with 12 bases in the middle. The CDR3 runs to 14 residues.

The table lists this clonotype with a few counts. The gene calls are TRBV28 and TRBJ2-7; D is perhaps TRBD1 or TRBD2 (6 bases each). With 6 bases removed from V and 5 bases from J, the gap between germline ends came to 20 bases. CDR3 length: 15 amino acids. The V gene's germline CDR1 is MDHEN and CDR2 SYDVKM. The CDR3 here is CASSPLGGPKDEQYF. CDR3 bases: TGTGCCAGCAGCCCGTTAGGGGGGCCGAAAGACGAGCAGTACTTC.

Comment on this clonotype: One junction end disagrees with the germline gene, perhaps due to a read error. The V call is TRBV7-6, the J call TRBJ1-1; D gene uncertain. The CDR3 runs 14 residues. Germline V gene sequence: CDR1 SGHVS, CDR2 FNYEAQ. The CDR3: CTSSSLEGNTEAFF. In nucleotides, the CDR3 is TGTACCAGCAGCTCCCTTGAGGGGAACACTGAAGCTTTCTTT.

This clonotype was observed at least ten times. The rearrangement joins TRBV10-2 to TRBJ2-3; weak D call: TRBD2 (5 bases). Germline V lookup: CDR1 WSHSY, CDR2 SAAADI. V was cut by 4 bases and J by 2 bases, with 16 bases left in between. This CDR3 is 16 amino acids long. The CDR3 bases are TGCGCCAGCAGTGCGGTTCCAGCGGTTTCCACAGATACGCAGTATTTT. Its translation is CASSAVPAVSTDTQYF.